This T cell receptor beta chain is from a study of long-term antiretroviral therapy in people with HIV. The CDR3 extends over 16 amino acids. Germline values: CDR1 SGHRS, CDR2 YFSETQ. Trimming at V came to 4 bases and at J to 1 base, leaving 6 bases not matched to a gene. Notes on this clone: Its antigen remains unidentified.

General observations from the study: Comparison with controls showed narrower CDR3 length ranges in HIV repertoires.

A v3.0 immunoSEQ assay was performed at survey level. Some clones are missing from TCRdb's copy, which holds only in-frame ones; the method was immunoSEQ multiplex PCR. The table has approximately 20,000 clones, around 81% seen once. The source is a man aged 40-49 years with HIV. The material was unsorted PBMCs, obtained 1.6 years after starting antiretroviral therapy. J is TRBJ2-2 and V is TRBV5-1; TRBD1 matches at 8 bases. CDR3 amino acids: CASSPPTGVNTGELFF. The CDR3 DNA sequence: TGCGCCAGCAGCCCCCCGACAGGGGTGAACACCGGGGAGCTGTTTTTT.